Listed below are T cell receptor beta chains from one sample, sequenced in a study of blood T cells in healthy people across ages. TCRdb used MiXCR to reprocess the 5' RACE reads, holding one entry per CDR3 protein. Counted here are around 600,000 distinct CDR3 sequences, 40% to 50% occurring once; the ten biggest clones make up 20% to 25%. Sequenced material: blood. All receptors come from a man at least 80 years old in good health. Each CDR3 is given with its conserved first and last residue. D genes are given only for firm matches. Size values are once, few and many counts, or a class for expanded clones, and some rows have none.

medium-sized	TRBV6-6	.	TRBJ2-5	TGTGCCAGCAGTCCGAGGGACCCTCAAGAGACCCAGTACTTC	CASSPRDPQETQYF
.	TRBV2	TRBD2	TRBJ2-7	TGTGCCAGCAGGGGGACGACTAGCGGGCCGTACGAGCAGTACTTC	CASRGTTSGPYEQYF
.	TRBV3-1	TRBD1	TRBJ1-2	TGTGCCAGCAGCCAAACTCGACAGGGGAGCTACACCTTC	CASSQTRQGSYTF
few	TRBV9	.	TRBJ2-3	TGTGCCAGCAGCGTAGAATACGGGGGTTATGATACGCAGTATTTT	CASSVEYGGYDTQYF
once	TRBV3-1	TRBD2	TRBJ2-7	TGTGCCAGCAGCCAAGAGACTAGCGGGGTCTACGAGCAGTACTTC	CASSQETSGVYEQYF
.	TRBV4-3	TRBD2	TRBJ2-7	TGCGCCAGCAGCCAAGAAATAAGGACTAGCGGGAGCGAGCAGTACTTC	CASSQEIRTSGSEQYF
.	TRBV30	TRBD1	TRBJ2-7	TGTGCCTGGAGCCGACAGGGGGCGCGTGAGCAGTACTTC	CAWSRQGAREQYF
.	TRBV7-2	.	TRBJ2-1	TGTGCCAGCAGCTTACTTGGCCGTGGTGTCTACAATGAGCAGTTCTTC	CASSLLGRGVYNEQFF
few	TRBV7-9	.	TRBJ2-5	TGTGCCAGCAGAAAAACGTTGAGCCTAAATCGTTCTCGGGTGACCCAGTACTTC	CASRKTLSLNRSRVTQYF
.	TRBV12-3/TRBV12-4	TRBD2	TRBJ2-1	TGTGCCAGCAGTTCTAGCGGGGGGGCGGGTTACAATGAGCAGTTCTTC	CASSSSGGAGYNEQFF
.	TRBV4-3	.	TRBJ1-2	TGCGCCAGCAGCCACGGGGGTCACTATGGCTACACCTTC	CASSHGGHYGYTF
.	TRBV29-1	.	TRBJ1-5	TGCAGCGTTCGGGAAAATCAAGATCAGCCCCAGCATTTT	CSVRENQDQPQHF
.	TRBV20-1	TRBD1	TRBJ1-5	TGCAGTGCTAGAGATTTCGGGACAGGGGATCAGCCCCAGCATTTT	CSARDFGTGDQPQHF
few	TRBV5-1	.	TRBJ2-3	TGCGCCAGCAGCTTGGTGCGGGACGGGGATACGCAGTATTTT	CASSLVRDGDTQYF
.	TRBV20-1	TRBD1	TRBJ1-2	TGCAGTGCTAGAGGTTGGGCAGGGGGAGGCTATGGCTACACCTTC	CSARGWAGGGYGYTF
.	TRBV6-1	.	TRBJ2-1	TGTGCCAGCAGTGATAGCGTCCCCCCCAAGTTGTTCTTC	CASSDSVPPKLFF
.	TRBV6-1	.	TRBJ2-7	TGTGCCAGCAGTGGGGATTTCTCCTACGAGCAGTACTTC	CASSGDFSYEQYF
.	TRBV4-3	.	TRBJ2-2	TGCGCCAGCAGCCAAGGGGGGGCCGGCGGGGAGCTGTTTTTT	CASSQGGAGGELFF
.	TRBV20-1	TRBD2	TRBJ2-3	TGCAGTGCGCGTCCTAGCGGGCGAACAGATACGCAGTATTTT	CSARPSGRTDTQYF
once	TRBV6-5	.	TRBJ1-1	TGTGCCAGCACCCCCATTGGGGGGAACACTGAAGCTTTCTTT	CASTPIGGNTEAFF
.	TRBV5-1	.	TRBJ2-1	TGCGCCAGCAGCTTGGTCGGGACATACTCCTACAATGAGCAGTTCTTC	CASSLVGTYSYNEQFF
.	TRBV12-3/TRBV12-4	TRBD1	TRBJ2-7	TGTGCCAGCAGCCGGGACAGGGTAATAGGCGAGCAGTACTTC	CASSRDRVIGEQYF
few	TRBV3-1	TRBD2	TRBJ2-5	TGTGCCAGCAGCCAGGGACTGACTAGCGGACAAGAGACCCAGTACTTC	CASSQGLTSGQETQYF
.	TRBV7-6	TRBD1	TRBJ2-7	TGTGCCAGCAGCTCCCTCGGGACAGAGTCCTACGAACAGTACTTC	CASSSLGTESYEQYF
.	TRBV7-3	.	TRBJ2-5	TGTGCCAGCAGCTCTTCAGGACTAACAGGAGAGACCCAGTACTTC	CASSSSGLTGETQYF
.	TRBV7-9	TRBD1	TRBJ2-7	TGTGCCAGCAGCCCAAACCGGGACAGGGTGGTCGAGCAGTACTTC	CASSPNRDRVVEQYF
.	TRBV2	TRBD2	TRBJ2-3	TGTGCCAGCAGAGCGGGGGGGCATACGCAGTATTTT	CASRAGGHTQYF
.	TRBV27	TRBD1	TRBJ1-6	TGTGCCAGCAGTCTATACTCAGGGGGTTCACCCCTCCACTTT	CASSLYSGGSPLHF
.	TRBV29-1	.	TRBJ1-5	TGCAGCGCGGCCCCAGGGGTAGGGGATCAGCCCCAGCATTTT	CSAAPGVGDQPQHF
.	TRBV30	TRBD1	TRBJ2-3	TGTGCCTGGAACGTTGCGACAGGGTTTCCAGATACGCAGTATTTT	CAWNVATGFPDTQYF
few	TRBV5-1	TRBD2	TRBJ2-7	TGCGCCAGCACACCGGGACTAGCGGTTTACGAGCAGTACTTC	CASTPGLAVYEQYF
.	TRBV4-1	TRBD1	TRBJ2-5	TGCGCCAGCGGTACAGGGGGGCGAGAGACCCAGTACTTC	CASGTGGRETQYF
few	TRBV27	TRBD2	TRBJ2-3	TGTGCCAGCAGTTTTGGGGCGGGAGGCACAGATACGCAGTATTTT	CASSFGAGGTDTQYF
.	TRBV28	.	TRBJ2-2	TGTGCCAGCAGTGGTCTTACGAACACCGGGGAGCTGTTTTTT	CASSGLTNTGELFF
.	TRBV5-1	TRBD1	TRBJ2-5	TGCGCCAGCAGCGTTGGGACAGCCCAAGAGACCCAGTACTTC	CASSVGTAQETQYF
few	TRBV6-6	.	TRBJ1-5	TGTGCCAGCAGTGACAGTCTCAATCAGCCCCAGCATTTT	CASSDSLNQPQHF
few	TRBV29-1	.	TRBJ2-3	TGCAGCGTTGATGGCAGCTTTAGCACAGATACGCAGTATTTT	CSVDGSFSTDTQYF
.	TRBV20-1	.	TRBJ2-7	TGCAGTGCTAGCCATCTAGCGCCCACCTACGAGCAGTACTTC	CSASHLAPTYEQYF
.	TRBV4-3	TRBD2	TRBJ2-7	TGCGCCAGCAGCGAACTAGCGGGAGTGTCTTACGAGCAGTACTTC	CASSELAGVSYEQYF
once	TRBV3-1	.	TRBJ2-1	TGTGCCAGCAGCCGCTTCGGGAGTGGGAATGAGCAGTTCTTC	CASSRFGSGNEQFF
.	TRBV11-2	TRBD2	TRBJ2-1	TGTGCCAGCAGCCCCGCGAGCGGGGTTCCATACAATGAGCAGTTCTTC	CASSPASGVPYNEQFF
.	TRBV6-6	.	TRBJ1-2	TGTGCCAGCAGTCCCCCTCCATGGACTAACTATGGCTACACCTTC	CASSPPPWTNYGYTF
.	TRBV20-1	TRBD2	TRBJ2-3	TGCAGTGCTAGATCCCCTAGCGGGGGGGCGGATACGCAGTATTTT	CSARSPSGGADTQYF
.	TRBV20-1	.	TRBJ2-5	TGCAGTGCTAGATGGGAATTACAAGAGACCCAGTACTTC	CSARWELQETQYF
.	TRBV6-2/TRBV6-3	.	TRBJ2-7	TGTGCCAGCAGTTTGTTGGCGGGAATTACCTACGAGCAGTACTTC	CASSLLAGITYEQYF
many	TRBV7-2	.	TRBJ1-1	TGTGCCAGCAGCCCGCAGGGGTTTGGGCGGACTGAAGCTTTCTTT	CASSPQGFGRTEAFF
.	TRBV30	.	TRBJ2-7	TGTGCCTGGGGACATAACTCCTACGAGCAGTACTTC	CAWGHNSYEQYF
few	TRBV6-2/TRBV6-3	TRBD1	TRBJ2-7	TGTGCCAGCAGTTATCGGCAGGGGGCCTACGAGCAGTACTTC	CASSYRQGAYEQYF
.	TRBV29-1	.	TRBJ2-3	TGCAGCGGGACAATTAGCACAGATACGCAGTATTTT	CSGTISTDTQYF
.	TRBV20-1	.	TRBJ1-2	TGCAGTGCCCGCAGACGGAGTGGGGGAGGCTACACCTTC	CSARRRSGGGYTF
.	TRBV15	TRBD2	TRBJ2-3	TGTGCCGCCAGCCTCGGACTAGCCCCAGATACGCAGTATTTT	CAASLGLAPDTQYF
.	TRBV11-3	TRBD2	TRBJ2-3	TGTGCCAGCAGCTCGAATTCGGCTAGCGGTACAGATACGCAGTATTTT	CASSSNSASGTDTQYF
few	TRBV4-1	.	TRBJ1-2	TGCGCCAGCAGCCAAGAAGGGTCGGGATCTTCTGGCTACACCTTC	CASSQEGSGSSGYTF
few	TRBV9	.	TRBJ1-2	TGTGCCAGCAGCCCGGACGGAATGGGGGGCTACACCTTC	CASSPDGMGGYTF
few	TRBV7-9	TRBD1	TRBJ1-2	TGTGCCAGCAGCTTCCCAGGACAGGGGATTAGTGGCTACACCTTC	CASSFPGQGISGYTF